The 24 T cell receptor beta chains below were found in one sample sequenced in a study of blood T cells in healthy people across ages. A J-beta primer mix and a sample-barcoded 5' primer were used in a second PCR of about 7 to 12 cycles. TCRdb itself ran the 5' RACE reads through MiXCR, one entry per CDR3 protein. Of 1.8 million or so distinct CDR3 sequences in the sample, roughly two fifths are singletons; the top ten hold 23%. The specimen was blood. The receptors come from a human donor in good health.

This clonotype is a singleton in its sample. The V and J genes are TRBV12-3 or TRBV12-4 and TRBJ1-2; 8 nucleotides agree with TRBD1. The ends lost 10 bases at V and 1 base at J; junction bases unmatched: 14. The CDR3 has 16 residues. The CDR3 bases are TGTGCCACCAGCCTGGACAGGGAAGACGTTAACTATGGCTACACCTTC. Translating gives CATSLDREDVNYGYTF.

As to this clonotype: Relative to the germline gene, one junction end is altered; a read error may explain this. The chain uses TRBV9 and TRBJ2-1; the D call may be TRBD1 or TRBD2 (5 bases each). CDR3 length equals 17 residues. From germline, CDR1 is SGDLS and CDR2 YYNGEE. The CDR3: CTSSVLGDQSSYSEQFF. The DNA for the CDR3 is TGTACCAGCAGCGTATTGGGGGACCAGAGCTCCTACAGTGAGCAGTTCTTC. Drawing the rest from reference TRBV9 and TRBJ2-1, the complete variable domain is DSGVTQTPKHLITATGQRVTLRCSPRSGDLSVYWYQQSLDQGLQFLIQYYNGEERAKGNILERFSAQQFPDLHSELNLSSLELGDSALYFCTSSVLGDQSSYSEQFFGPGTRLTVL.

The chain joins TRBV13 to TRBJ1-1; D remains unclear. Between the trimmed V and J ends, which lost 5 bases and 1 base, there was a span of 17 bases. In germline, CDR1 is PRHDT, CDR2 FYEKMQ (reference sequence). CDR3 length: 16 residues. In DNA, the CDR3 is TGTGCCAGCAGCCCCGGAGCGATACATGGGAACACTGAAGCTTTCTTT. It codes for CASSPGAIHGNTEAFF.

The chain has TRBV11-1 and TRBJ1-6; maybe TRBD1 (5 bases). CDR1 and CDR2 (germline): SGHAT, FQDESV (reference sequence). Trimming left V 3 bases short and J 6 bases short, with 12 bases between. The CDR3 length is 15 residues. DNA for the CDR3: TGTGCCAGCAGCTTCGGCCCGACAGCTAATTCACCCCTCCACTTT. It codes for CASSFGPTANSPLHF.

The chain combines TRBV20-1 with TRBJ2-7; D is undetermined. The V gene lost 5 bases and the J gene lost 2 bases, with 16 bases spanning the gap. The CDR3 covers 14 residues. CDR1 and CDR2 (germline): DFQATT, SNEGSKA (reference sequence). The DNA of the CDR3 is TGCAGTGCTCGACCCCCACTCGGGCCCTACGAGCAGTACTTC. Amino acid sequence: CSARPPLGPYEQYF.

The rearrangement links TRBV5-1 to TRBJ1-5, with D tentatively TRBD1 (6 bases). Trimming took 3 bases from V and 7 from J, leaving 14 bases between them. This CDR3 spans 14 amino acids. Germline V CDR1 and CDR2: SGHRS, YFSETQ. The CDR3: CASSSEGGGQPQHF. Written as DNA, the CDR3 is TGCGCCAGCAGCTCGGAAGGGGGAGGACAGCCCCAGCATTTT.

J is TRBJ1-6 and V is TRBV5-1, with TRBD1 identical over 9 bases. Trimming cost V 3 bases and J 7 bases; bases outside gene matches: 8. CDR3 size: 16 residues. Per germline, CDR1 SGHRS and CDR2 YFSETQ. CDR3 amino acids: CASSWEVQGANSPLHF. In DNA, the CDR3 is TGCGCCAGCAGCTGGGAGGTACAGGGGGCGAATTCACCCCTCCACTTT.

This clonotype was counted between two and nine times. The chain is built from TRBV5-1 and TRBJ1-2, with D unresolved. The V gene lost 4 bases and the J gene lost 8 bases, with 15 bases spanning the gap. CDR3 length: 13 amino acids. Germline values: CDR1 SGHRS, CDR2 YFSETQ. CDR3 coding DNA: TGCGCCAGCAGCCGAGACATAGTGGGAGGCTACACCTTC. Amino acid sequence: CASSRDIVGGYTF.

This rearrangement joins TRBV20-1 to TRBJ2-7; TRBD1 agrees at 7 bases. This CDR3 contains 12 residues. After removal of 6 bases from V and 2 bases from J, the junction contained 4 bases not matched to a gene. Germline V lookup: CDR1 DFQATT, CDR2 SNEGSKA (reference sequence). This CDR3 reads CSAIQGAYEQYF. The CDR3 nucleotides are TGCAGTGCAATTCAGGGGGCCTACGAGCAGTACTTC.

The genes are TRBV5-4 and TRBJ1-1; D unresolved. CDR1 SGHNT and CDR2 YYREEE come from the germline V gene (reference sequence). The CDR3 contains 14 residues. Trimming pared 1 base from V and 1 base from J, leaving 8 bases between. CDR3 sequence reads: CASSLQSQNTEAFF. CDR3 nucleotides: TGTGCCAGCAGCTTGCAGTCTCAGAACACTGAAGCTTTCTTT.

The chain joins TRBV6-5 to TRBJ1-2; possible D gene TRBD1, 5 bases. V lost 5 bases and J lost 6, with 22 bases in between. The CDR3 has 16 residues. Germline assignment: CDR1 MNHEY and CDR2 SVGAGI. The CDR3 DNA is TGTGCCAGCAGTACTTACAAGGGGTACCGGGGGAATGGCTACACCTTC. Its protein product is CASSTYKGYRGNGYTF.

The chain uses TRBV20-1 and TRBJ1-5; possibly TRBD1 for D (5 bases). CDR3 length: 14 amino acids. Per germline, CDR1 DFQATT and CDR2 SNEGSKA (reference sequence). Trimming removed 7 bases from V and 3 bases from J, with 16 bases in between. This CDR3 reads CSVADGGPNQPQHF. Written as DNA, the CDR3 is TGCAGTGTCGCAGATGGGGGACCCAATCAGCCCCAGCATTTT.

V gene TRBV4-1 combines with J gene TRBJ2-1, with TRBD2 matching over 11 bases. The CDR3 runs 20 residues. Germline loops: CDR1 MGHRA, CDR2 YSYEKL. The V and J ends lost 4 bases and 0 bases, in that order; junction bases with no gene match: 14. The CDR3 DNA reads as TGCGCCAGCAGCCCCAGGGAAGCTAGCGGGGGGCCCAGCTCCTACAATGAGCAGTTCTTC. Protein: CASSPREASGGPSSYNEQFF.

The V call is TRBV2, the J call TRBJ2-3; TRBD2 is a possible D gene (6 bases). This CDR3 has 15 amino acids. The V and J ends lost 6 bases and 6 bases respectively, with 19 bases between them. Germline V gene data show CDR1 as SNHLY and CDR2 as FYNNEI. CDR3 sequence: CASSSGPLVWDTQYF. The DNA for the CDR3 is TGTGCCAGCAGCAGCGGGCCCTTAGTGTGGGATACGCAGTATTTT.

The V call is TRBV29-1, the J call TRBJ1-1; no definite D call. The germline V and J ends were trimmed by 0 bases and 5 bases, with 7 bases remaining between them. The CDR3 consists of 12 residues. CDR1 and CDR2 (germline): SQVTM, ANQGSEA. CDR3 bases: TGCAGCGTTGAAGAGGGAGAAACTGAAGCTTTCTTT. This encodes CSVEEGETEAFF.

The chain joins TRBV9 to TRBJ2-1, with D possibly being TRBD1 (6 bases). Germline assignment: CDR1 SGDLS and CDR2 YYNGEE. The V gene lost 2 bases and the J gene lost 7 bases, with 13 bases spanning the gap. CDR3 size: 14 residues. For the CDR3, the DNA is TGTGCCAGCAGCGTCACGCCACAGGGTAATGAGCAGTTCTTC. This translates into CASSVTPQGNEQFF.

This clonotype has only one observation. V gene TRBV29-1 combines with J gene TRBJ1-2, with 11 bases fitting TRBD1. V lost 7 bases and J lost 4; bases outside the gene matches: 11. The CDR3 runs to 15 residues. The germline gives CDR1 SQVTM, CDR2 ANQGSEA. Written as DNA, the CDR3 is TGCAGCGCATCCAGGACAGGGGGCTCGGGCTATGGCTACACCTTC. It codes for CSASRTGGSGYGYTF.

This clonotype was seen only a few times. V usage is TRBV10-3 and J usage is TRBJ2-4; tentatively, D is TRBD1 (5 bases). Trimming left V 5 bases short and J 13 bases short, with 24 bases between. Germline V lookup: CDR1 ENHRY, CDR2 SYGVKD. This CDR3 region has 15 residues. The CDR3 nucleotides read TGTGCCATCAGTCGACAGAGCTCATCCTACAATGAGCAGTACTTC. As protein: CAISRQSSSYNEQYF.

The V gene is TRBV4-2, the J gene TRBJ2-1; 8 bases fit TRBD2. This CDR3 has 17 amino acids. After removal of 0 bases from V and 2 bases from J, the junction contained 6 bases not matched to a gene. The germline V gene has CDR1 LGHNA and CDR2 YNFKEQ. In DNA, the CDR3 is TGTGCCAGCAGCCAAGATCGGGAGGGGAACACCTACAATGAGCAGTTCTTC. This translates into CASSQDREGNTYNEQFF.

In the case of this clonotype: This may be a read error, as it is one base from a much larger clone. The CDR3 spells CSVGTGEDGEQCF. CDR3 DNA: TGCAGCGTTGGTACAGGGGAGGACGGTGAGCAGTGCTTC. The V call is TRBV29-1, the J call TRBJ2-1, with D possibly being TRBD1 (7 bases). The V gene's germline CDR1 is SQVTM and CDR2 ANQGSEA. The CDR3 length is 13 residues.

This chain uses TRBV7-2 with TRBJ1-5; D is unresolved. Deletions cut 5 bases from V and 6 bases from J, with 11 bases between. The CDR3 length is 13 residues. Germline values: CDR1 SGHTA, CDR2 FQGNSA. CDR3 protein: CASSLDSVQPQHF. The CDR3 nucleotides are TGTGCCAGCAGCCTAGATTCTGTTCAGCCCCAGCATTTT.

This clonotype was seen many times. This chain links TRBV20-1 with TRBJ1-2; the D is unclear. This CDR3 region has 11 residues. The V gene lost 0 bases and the J gene lost 4 bases, with 3 bases spanning the gap. The germline V gene encodes CDR1 DFQATT and CDR2 SNEGSKA (reference sequence). The CDR3 DNA follows: TGCAGTGCTAGAGAAGGCTATGGCTACACCTTC. It translates to CSAREGYGYTF.

This clonotype was seen only once. The chain combines TRBV27 with TRBJ2-1; unclear D gene. Deletions cut 2 bases from V and 6 bases from J, with 11 bases between. From germline, CDR1 is MNHEY and CDR2 SMNVEV (reference sequence). The CDR3 totals 14 residues. The CDR3 DNA reads as TGTGCCAGCAGTTTAGGTTCCGACGGCAATGAGCAGTTCTTC. Amino acid sequence: CASSLGSDGNEQFF.

The V gene is TRBV9, the J gene TRBJ1-1; no definite D call. The germline gives CDR1 SGDLS, CDR2 YYNGEE. The CDR3 totals 12 residues. Trimming removed 0 bases from V and 6 bases from J, with 6 bases in between. The DNA of the CDR3 is TGTGCCAGCAGCGTAGGGGAGGCTGAAGCTTTCTTT. As protein: CASSVGEAEAFF.